The sequence of this TCR beta chain was determined in a study of shared clonotypes between healthy human individuals. Healthy HIV-negative adults with no recent acute infections or vaccinations were recruited as donors. The study drew all its donors from Caucasian adults living in Nashville, Tennessee. The CDR3 loop spans 13 amino acids. TCRdb's copy holds only in-frame clones and misses some; the assay was immunoSEQ multiplex PCR. The data hold some 500,000 clones, with about 74% observed a single time. Material: PBMCs. J is TRBJ1-5 and V is TRBV12-2. TRBV12-2 is a known pseudogene. The TCR sequence derives from a woman aged 40 to 49 in good health. Some clones in this sample may be carry-over from other donors' samples. The chain's CDR3 is CASRLEDGQPQHF. The CDR3 nucleotides are TGTGCAAGTCGCTTAGAGGATGGGCAGCCCCAGCATTTT.